This TCR beta chain was retrieved from a study of Graves' ophthalmopathy and Graves' hyperthyroidism. General study results and limits: Cross-validated, the 13-signature model showed 87.88%/81.08% sensitivity/specificity, and 80%/75% in the test set.

The authors amplified TCR beta CDR3 regions, and they did so from RNA transcripts for repertoire sequencing. The first round was an RT-PCR with HTBI primers, and the second round was a multiplex PCR. TCRdb ran MiXCR on the multiplex PCR reads and lists one entry per CDR3 protein. Of 900,000 to 1,200,000 distinct CDR3 sequences listed, roughly two fifths were seen once; the top ten hold approximately 10%. For this clonotype: Its target is unknown. An end of the junction differs from the germline gene, which may be a read error.

Only newly diagnosed hyperthyroidism patients aged 18 to 65, with under 2 months' duration, were enrolled. The receptor was isolated from an adult man with Graves' hyperthyroidism. The sample comprised peripheral blood or thyroid tissue (not recorded which).

For the CDR3, the DNA is TGTGCCAGCAGTACGGACAGGGTATATACCGGGGAGCTGTACTTC. Translating it yields CASSTDRVYTGELYF. The chain couples TRBV25-1 to TRBJ2-7, with TRBD1 matching over 8 bases. CDR3 length equals 15 residues. CDR1 is MGHDK and CDR2 is SYGVNS in the germline V gene.